The 7 T cell receptor beta chains below were found in one sample sequenced in a study of cytomegalovirus exposure and HLA in healthy donors (dated by TCRdb to 2016 to 2017). Libraries were built with the immunoSEQ multiplex PCR assay. For the multiplex PCR, a mixture combining 60 forward primers for TCR Vbeta segments and 13 reverse primers for TCR Jbeta segments was used. TCRdb's version of the immuneACCESS table is confined to in-frame rearrangements and falls short of the full clone set. An unresolved V gene accounts for under half of the shortfall where checked; the remainder is of unknown origin. The sample table shows 95,000 to 150,000 clones, and 70% to 85% are seen once. The ten largest clones represent about 5.8% of the sample. The sequenced material came from PBMCs. The receptors were sampled from a man aged 18 to 29 in good health and CMV-seropositive.

The chain uses TRBV7-2 and TRBJ2-7; tentative D call: TRBD1 (7 bases). Germline V gene lookup returns CDR1 SGHTA and CDR2 FQGNSA. The CDR3 runs 16 residues. Trimming removed 2 bases from V and 2 bases from J, with 16 bases in between. CDR3 protein: CASSLRPSGGPYEQYF. CDR3 DNA: TGTGCCAGCAGCTTAAGGCCTTCAGGGGGGCCCTACGAGCAGTACTTC.

The V gene is TRBV9, the J gene TRBJ1-5, with D tentatively TRBD1 (5 bases). Trimming stripped 3 bases from V and 5 bases from J, with 15 bases between. The V gene's germline CDR1 is SGDLS and CDR2 YYNGEE. This CDR3 has 15 amino acids. The DNA for the CDR3 is TGTGCCAGCAGCGCGGGACTCAACTCGGATCAGCCCCAGCATTTT. Translated: CASSAGLNSDQPQHF.

The gene calls are TRBV9 and TRBJ2-1, with TRBD2 matching 9 bases. V lost 0 bases, J lost 4 bases, and 5 bases stayed unmatched. Germline loops: CDR1 SGDLS, CDR2 YYNGEE. The CDR3 runs 16 residues. CDR3 amino acids: CASSVGASGIYNEQFF. The CDR3 DNA reads TGTGCCAGCAGCGTAGGGGCTAGCGGGATTTACAATGAGCAGTTCTTC.

This clone was seen only a few times. The gene calls are TRBV5-1 and TRBJ2-7; 9 bases fit TRBD2. Germline lookup yields CDR1 SGHRS and CDR2 YFSETQ. Trimming removed 2 bases from V and 7 bases from J; junction bases left unmatched: 7. This CDR3 spans 14 amino acids. CDR3 nucleotide sequence: TGCGCCAGCAGCTTAGGACTAGCGTCAGGAGAGCAGTACTTC. The encoded protein is CASSLGLASGEQYF.

The genes are TRBV27 and TRBJ2-5, with 8 bases matching TRBD1. The CDR3 consists of 14 residues. The germline gives CDR1 MNHEY, CDR2 SMNVEV (reference sequence). Trimming removed 5 bases from V and 4 bases from J; junction bases left unmatched: 6. CDR3 in amino acids: CASSQGQVGETQYF. CDR3 DNA sequence: TGTGCCAGCAGTCAGGGACAGGTGGGAGAGACCCAGTACTTC.

The chain links TRBV9 to TRBJ1-5; D not certain. This CDR3 has 15 amino acids. The germline V gene encodes CDR1 SGDLS and CDR2 YYNGEE. Trimming removed 0 bases from V and 0 bases from J, with 7 bases in between. CDR3 DNA sequence: TGTGCCAGCAGCGTAGAAGGCGGTAGCAATCAGCCCCAGCATTTT. Translated: CASSVEGGSNQPQHF.

The V call is TRBV6-4, the J call TRBJ2-1, with D maybe TRBD2 (6 bases). This CDR3 spans 15 amino acids. The germline V gene encodes CDR1 MRHNA and CDR2 SNTAGT. Trimming pared 3 bases from V and 2 bases from J, leaving 11 bases between. The CDR3 here is CASSESPGAYNEQFF. The CDR3 nucleotides read TGTGCCAGCAGTGAATCCCCGGGGGCCTACAATGAGCAGTTCTTC.